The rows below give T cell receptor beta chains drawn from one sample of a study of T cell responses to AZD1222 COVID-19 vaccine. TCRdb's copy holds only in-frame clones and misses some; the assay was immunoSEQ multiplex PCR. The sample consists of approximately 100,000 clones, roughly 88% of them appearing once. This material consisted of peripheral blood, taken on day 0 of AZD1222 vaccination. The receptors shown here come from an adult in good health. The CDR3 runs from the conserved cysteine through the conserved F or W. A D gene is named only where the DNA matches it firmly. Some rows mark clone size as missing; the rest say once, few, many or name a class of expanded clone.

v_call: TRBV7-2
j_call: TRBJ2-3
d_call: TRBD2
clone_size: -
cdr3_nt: TGTGCCAGCAGCCCGCGGGGGAGGGGCACAGATACGCAGTATTTT
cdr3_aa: CASSPRGRGTDTQYF

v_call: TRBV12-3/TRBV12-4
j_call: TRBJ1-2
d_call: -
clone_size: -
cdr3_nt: TGTGCCAGCAGTTTGAGAGGAGAGAGTGGCTACACCTTC
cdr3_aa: CASSLRGESGYTF

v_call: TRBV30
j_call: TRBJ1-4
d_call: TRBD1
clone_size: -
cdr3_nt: TGTGCCTGGAGTGCGACAGGGCTGGATGAAAAACTGTTTTTT
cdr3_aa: CAWSATGLDEKLFF

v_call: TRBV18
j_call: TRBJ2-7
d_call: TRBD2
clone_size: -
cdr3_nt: TGTGCCAGCTCACCACCTATTGGCGGGACTACCCACTACGAGCAGTACTTC
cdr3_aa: CASSPPIGGTTHYEQYF

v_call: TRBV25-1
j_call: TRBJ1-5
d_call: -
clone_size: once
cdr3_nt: TGTGCCAGCAGTGGTACAGGGACGAATCAGCCCCAGCATTTT
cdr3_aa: CASSGTGTNQPQHF

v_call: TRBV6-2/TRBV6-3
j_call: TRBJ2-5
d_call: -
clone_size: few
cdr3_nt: TGTGCCAGCAGTTATGGGCCCGGGGCAGGGTGGCCTCAAGAGACCCAGTACTTC
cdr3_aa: CASSYGPGAGWPQETQYF

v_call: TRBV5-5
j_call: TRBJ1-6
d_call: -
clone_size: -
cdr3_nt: TGTGCCAGCAGACGTGGGGTTTCCTATAATTCACCCCTCCACTTT
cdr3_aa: CASRRGVSYNSPLHF

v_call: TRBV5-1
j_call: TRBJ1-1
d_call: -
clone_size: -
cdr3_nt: TGCGCCAGCAGTCCGCGTCTGGGTGCAAAAACTGAAGCTTTCTTT
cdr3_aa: CASSPRLGAKTEAFF

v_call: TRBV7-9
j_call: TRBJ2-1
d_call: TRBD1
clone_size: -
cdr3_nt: TGTGCCAGCAGCTCCATACCCCGGGGACAGGGCTCCTACAATGAGCAGTTCTTC
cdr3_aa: CASSSIPRGQGSYNEQFF

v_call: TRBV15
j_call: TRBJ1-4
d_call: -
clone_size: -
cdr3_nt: TGTGCCACCAGCAGAGAGACAGGAAAACTGTTTTTT
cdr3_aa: CATSRETGKLFF

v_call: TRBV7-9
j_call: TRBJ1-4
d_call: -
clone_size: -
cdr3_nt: TGTGCCAGCAGCTTGGGCCTTGCGGCCACTAATGAAAAACTGTTTTTT
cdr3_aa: CASSLGLAATNEKLFF

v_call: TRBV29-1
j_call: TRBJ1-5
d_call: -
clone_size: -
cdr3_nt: TGCAGCGTTGGGGAGCCTCCGTATAGCAATCAGCCCCAGCATTTT
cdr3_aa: CSVGEPPYSNQPQHF

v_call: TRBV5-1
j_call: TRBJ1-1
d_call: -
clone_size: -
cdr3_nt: TGCGCCAGCAGCCCGACCCGGGGCACTGAAGCTTTCTTT
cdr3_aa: CASSPTRGTEAFF

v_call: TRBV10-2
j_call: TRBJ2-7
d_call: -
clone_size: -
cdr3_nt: TGCGCCAGCAGCCACAGGGATCCCTACGAGCAGTACTTC
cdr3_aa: CASSHRDPYEQYF

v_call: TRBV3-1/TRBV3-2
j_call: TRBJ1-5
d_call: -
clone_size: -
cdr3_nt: TGTGCCAGCAGCCAAGTAAATAGAGGGCAGCCCCAGCATTTT
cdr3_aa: CASSQVNRGQPQHF

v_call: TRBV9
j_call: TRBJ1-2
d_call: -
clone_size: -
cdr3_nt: TGTGCCAGCAGCGTAGGTTCGGGACACAACTATGGCTACACCTTC
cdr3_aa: CASSVGSGHNYGYTF

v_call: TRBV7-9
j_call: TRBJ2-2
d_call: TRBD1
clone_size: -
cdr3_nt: TGTGCCAGCAGCGGGACAGGGATGAACACCGGGGAGCTGTTTTTT
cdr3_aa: CASSGTGMNTGELFF

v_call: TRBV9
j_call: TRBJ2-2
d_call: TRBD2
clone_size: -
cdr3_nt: TGTGCCAGCAGCCCCCGAGCGGGGGGGATGGGGAACACCGGGGAGCTGTTTTTT
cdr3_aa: CASSPRAGGMGNTGELFF

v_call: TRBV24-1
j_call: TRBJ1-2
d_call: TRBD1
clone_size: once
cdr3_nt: TGTGCCACCAGTGATCCACAGGGGGAGGGCTATGGCTACACCTTC
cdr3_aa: CATSDPQGEGYGYTF

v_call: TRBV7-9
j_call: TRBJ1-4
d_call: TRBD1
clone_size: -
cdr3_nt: TGTGCCAGCAGCTTAGGGGACAGGGCAACTAATGAAAAACTGTTTTTT
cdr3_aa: CASSLGDRATNEKLFF

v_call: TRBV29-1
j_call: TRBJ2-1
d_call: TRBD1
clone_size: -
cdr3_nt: TGCAGCGTTCTTAAGGGACAGGGGTCGCATGAGCAGTTCTTC
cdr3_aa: CSVLKGQGSHEQFF

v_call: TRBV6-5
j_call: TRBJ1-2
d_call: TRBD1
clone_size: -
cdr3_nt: TGTGCCAGCAGTACGACCGGGACAGGGGCCTATGGCTACACCTTC
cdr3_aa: CASSTTGTGAYGYTF

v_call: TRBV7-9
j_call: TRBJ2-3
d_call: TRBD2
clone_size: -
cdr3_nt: TGTGCCAGCAGCCGGAACCAAATAGCGGGGCGCACAGATACGCAGTATTTT
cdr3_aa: CASSRNQIAGRTDTQYF

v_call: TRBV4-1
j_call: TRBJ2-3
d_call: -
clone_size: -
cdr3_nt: TGCGCCAGCAGCCTCGGTTTGAAAGGGGGCACAGATACGCAGTATTTT
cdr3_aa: CASSLGLKGGTDTQYF

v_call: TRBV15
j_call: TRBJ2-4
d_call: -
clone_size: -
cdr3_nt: TGTGCCACCAGCAGAGTGGGTCTGGCCAAAAACATTCAGTACTTC
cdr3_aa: CATSRVGLAKNIQYF

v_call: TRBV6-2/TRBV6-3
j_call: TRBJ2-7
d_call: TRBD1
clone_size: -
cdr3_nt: TGTGCCAGCAGTTACGACCCGGGACAGGGGCATTACGAGCAGTACTTC
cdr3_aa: CASSYDPGQGHYEQYF

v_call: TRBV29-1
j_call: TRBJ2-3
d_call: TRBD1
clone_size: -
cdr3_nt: TGCAGCGTTCGGACAGGGGTCACAGATACGCAGTATTTT
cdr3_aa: CSVRTGVTDTQYF

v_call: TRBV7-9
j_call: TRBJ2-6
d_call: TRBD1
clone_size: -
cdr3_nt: TGTGCCAGCAGGACCACAGGGGGGCTCTCTGGGGCCAACGTCCTGACTTTC
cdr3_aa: CASRTTGGLSGANVLTF

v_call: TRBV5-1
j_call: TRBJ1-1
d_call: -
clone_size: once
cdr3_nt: TGCGCCAGCAGCTCCCTCCTAACGAACACTGAAGCTTTCTTT
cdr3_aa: CASSSLLTNTEAFF

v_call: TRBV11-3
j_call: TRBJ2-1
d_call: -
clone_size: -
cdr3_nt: TGTGCCAGCAGCCCCCCGCATTCCAATGAGCAGTTCTTC
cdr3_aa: CASSPPHSNEQFF

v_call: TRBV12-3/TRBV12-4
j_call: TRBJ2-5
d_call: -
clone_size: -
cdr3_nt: TGTGCCAGCAGTTTAGCAGAGACCCAGTACTTC
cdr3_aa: CASSLAETQYF

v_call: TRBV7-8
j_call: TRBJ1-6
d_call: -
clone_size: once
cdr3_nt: TGTGCCAGCAGCTTAGCGGCTAATTCACCCCTCCACTTT
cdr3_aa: CASSLAANSPLHF

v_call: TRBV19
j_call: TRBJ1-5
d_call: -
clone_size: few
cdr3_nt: TGTGCCAGTAGTATAGTCGGGGATGTACAGCCCCAGCATTTT
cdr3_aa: CASSIVGDVQPQHF

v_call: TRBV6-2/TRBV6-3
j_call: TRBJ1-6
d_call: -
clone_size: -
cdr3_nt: TGTGCCAGCAGTTACGGTTTAGGCACGCCAAATTCACCCCTCCACTTT
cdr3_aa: CASSYGLGTPNSPLHF

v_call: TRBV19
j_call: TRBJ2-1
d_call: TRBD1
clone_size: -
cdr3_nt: TGTGCCAGTAGGGTGACAGGGGGAGGAAATGAGCAGTTCTTC
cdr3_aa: CASRVTGGGNEQFF

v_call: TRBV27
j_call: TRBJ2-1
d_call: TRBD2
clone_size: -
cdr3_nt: TGTGCCAGCAGTCCTCGGACTAGCGGGAGAGTCCCGGGCTCCTACAATGAGCAGTTCTTC
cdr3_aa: CASSPRTSGRVPGSYNEQFF

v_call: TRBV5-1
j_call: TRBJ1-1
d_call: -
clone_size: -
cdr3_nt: TGCGCCAGCAGCTTGGGAGGGTCATTGAACACTGAAGCTTTCTTT
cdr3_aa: CASSLGGSLNTEAFF

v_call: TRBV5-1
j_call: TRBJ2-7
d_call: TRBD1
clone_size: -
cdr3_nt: TGCGCCAGCAGCTTGGAGACAGGGCCCTACGAGCAGTACTTC
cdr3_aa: CASSLETGPYEQYF

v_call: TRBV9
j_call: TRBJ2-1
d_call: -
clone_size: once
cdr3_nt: TGTGCCAGCAGCGTAGGAAGGACTACAGGTGAGCAGTTCTTC
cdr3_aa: CASSVGRTTGEQFF

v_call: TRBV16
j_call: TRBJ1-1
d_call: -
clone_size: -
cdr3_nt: TGTGCCAGCAGCCAATCCTTGGGGTCGGGCACTGAAGCTTTCTTT
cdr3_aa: CASSQSLGSGTEAFF

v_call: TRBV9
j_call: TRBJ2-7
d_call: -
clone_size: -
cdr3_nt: TGTGCCAGCAGCCCCCTTAGGGGGGGCTTGGACGAGCAGTACTTC
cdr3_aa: CASSPLRGGLDEQYF

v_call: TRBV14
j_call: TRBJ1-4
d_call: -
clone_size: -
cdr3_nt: TGTGCCAGCAGCCCAACCCCCTCAAAACTGTTTTTT
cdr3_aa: CASSPTPSKLFF